This paragraph reports one T cell receptor (beta chain). This clone may be a read error of a much larger clone one base away. This record belongs to a study of CD8+CD57+ T cells in acquired aplastic anemia. The CDR3 is 16 amino acids. Germline CDR1 reads SGHNT; CDR2 reads YYREEE (reference sequence). Selection for sequencing was limited to patients who had shown CD8+CD57+ cell expansion by flow cytometry. Patients were therapy-naive when their blood was sampled. Genomic DNA acted as the template from which TCR beta VDJ combination and CDR3 sequence profiling were carried out. Each CDR3 protein is one row after TCRdb ran MiXCR on the reads. The table shows 160,000 or so distinct CDR3 sequences, with under 55% occurring only once.

Material for sequencing was sorted CD4+, CD8+, or CD8+CD57+ T cells (not recorded which) from PBMCs. The chain uses TRBV5-4 and TRBJ2-7, with D perhaps TRBD2 (5 bases). The receptor was derived from a human donor with aplastic anemia. Here the CDR3 DNA reads TGTGCCCGCAGCTTGGTGGCGGGCTTTAGCTCCTACGAGCAGTACTTC. It yields the protein CARSLVAGFSSYEQYF.